One T cell receptor (beta chain) is described in this entry. No cognate antigen has been identified for it. Base quality data are lacking; no much larger clone is found one base away. The donors were healthy, HIV-negative adults who had no recently reported acute infections or vaccinations. Every donor was a Caucasian adult residing in Nashville, Tennessee, USA. CD4+ T cells were enriched by magnetic negative selection, after which naive cells were positively selected on CD45RA and the negative fraction was taken as the memory subset. After blood collection by leukapheresis, PBMCs were isolated using Ficoll-Histopaque density gradient centrifugation and then cryopreserved in the vapor phase of liquid nitrogen. Analytical flow cytometry was used to check the purity and quantity of each magnetically sorted T cell population. Each sorted fraction had its genomic DNA isolated and then quantified by UV absorbance on a Nanodrop 2000c.

Using the deep immunoSEQ assay, TCR CDR3 regions were amplified from genomic DNA by multiplex PCR. Extracted genomic DNA from each cell subset was distributed evenly across all wells of several immunoSEQ 96-well plates, and each plate was treated as a replicate. For sorted subsets, about 200 ng genomic DNA, equal to 30,000 to 35,000 T cell genomes, was loaded into each replicate PCR. Purified libraries were measured with a Qubit 3.0 fluorometer, size-checked on a Bioanalyzer 2100, and measured again with the KAPA Library Quantification kit. Every immunoSEQ 96-well plate was sequenced on a separate single-read 150-cycle Illumina NextSeq 550 flow cell. The authors' pipeline ran thus. Because only junctional sequences without quality scores were contained in the immunoSEQ output, filtering matching that applied to full-length reads could not be performed. Sequences were annotated with PyIR, a Python wrapper for IgBLAST v1.9, and V/J genes and CDR3 were assigned using IMGT germline references. Reads were filtered out if the reads had weak V/J assignments (E-value above 1e-6), no CDR3, stop codons, out-of-frame junctions, or ambiguous translated residues. V3J clonotypes were defined by identical inferred V gene, J gene, and CDR3 amino acid sequence. The percentage overlap between two repertoires was calculated by dividing the number of shared unique clonotypes by the size of the smaller repertoire. Repertoire richness was assessed with RTK rarefaction, the Chao1 estimator, and Recon v2.1 estimates of unobserved clonotypes. Generation probabilities were computed with OLGA for all TCRbeta clonotypes obtained by the gDNA method from a handful of donors. In TCRdb, the immuneACCESS table is reduced to in-frame sequences with V and J assigned. These tables do not hold every clone; where another copy was compared, an unresolved V gene accounts for under half, and the others remain unexplained. The D gene and trimming were derived from the DNA, and the V and J assignments and clone size from that table. The sample yields just over 2,000,000 clones; roughly 94% were counted once. The leading ten clones occupy 0.13% of the sample.

This entry comes from a study of shared clonotypes between healthy human individuals (dated by TCRdb to between 2020 and 2021). Some background on the complete study: A couple of women and a few men aged 18 to 49 years were included in the cohort. To estimate repertoire size and how much clonotype sharing occurs between individuals, the study deeply sequenced the blood TCR repertoires of five or six healthy adults. To increase sequencing depth and limit assay-specific biases, different laboratories used diverse techniques to prepare libraries and sequence TCR repertoires. Leukapheresis yielded between about 0.9 and 9 billion PBMCs per donor. For each donor, CD4 naive and CD4 memory were each run on three plates, CD8 naive on two plates, and CD8 memory on one plate.

On the study overall, not on this receptor specifically: Sampling was limited to blood, and TCR repertoires in tissue likely differ from TCR repertoires in blood. The small number of donors limited the genetic and exposure-history diversity represented. Larger estimated clonotype richness was generally found for naive subsets than for memory subsets. Higher generation probabilities were observed for clonotypes shared by all four sorted-subset donors than for non-shared clonotypes. Sharing across a few donors was observed for about 5% of naive CD4, under 4% of naive CD8, 2% to 2.5% of memory CD4, and roughly 0.43% of memory CD8 clonotypes. Rarefaction of sorted-subset datasets indicated incomplete sequencing despite the large sequencing depth. Based on pairwise subsampling, the degree of clonotype sharing among donors was expected to be affected by sequencing depth.

The germline V gene sets CDR1 to SGHAT and CDR2 to FQNNGV. Trimming removed 4 bases from V and 6 bases from J; the gene matches leave 5 bases unexplained. The CDR3 has 14 amino acids, counting the end cysteine and phenylalanine. The DNA shown is the 42-base CDR3, in frame from base 1. The chain links TRBV11-2 with TRBJ1-5; TRBD1 matches 8 bases in the middle. The clonotype originates from a man aged 18 to 30 in good health. The sample comprised naive CD4+ T cells sorted from blood. The sample's cell subset or site, from its label and the paper: CD45RA+ positively selected. The DNA sequence is as follows: TGTGCCAGCAGCTCCCAGGGGGCTCTTCAGCCCCAGCATTTT. Translated, this is CASSSQGALQPQHF. Reference TRBV11-2 and TRBJ1-5 genes cover what lies past the CDR3, so the full variable domain is EAGVAQSPRYKIIEKRQSVAFWCNPISGHATLYWYQQILGQGPKLLIQFQNNGVVDDSQLPKDRFSAERLKGVDSTLKIQPAKLEDSAVYLCASSSQGALQPQHFGDGTRLSIL.